This T cell receptor beta chain was captured in a study of cytomegalovirus exposure and HLA in healthy donors. Repertoires were generated with immunoSEQ multiplex PCR, while TCRdb's copy carries only in-frame clones and drops some. The repertoire consists of hundreds of thousands of clones, with roughly 90% occurring once and the leading ten covering about 0.8%. The CDR3 has 15 amino acids. V gave up 1 base and J gave up 8 bases, with 14 bases separating them. Germline assignment: CDR1 LNHDA and CDR2 SQIVND (reference sequence). The J gene is TRBJ1-4, the V gene TRBV19, with D tentatively TRBD1 (5 bases). The clonotype comes from a woman between 18 and 29 years old in good health and CMV-seronegative. The specimen was PBMCs. The CDR3 reads CASSIGSGTGEKLFF. The CDR3 bases are TGTGCCAGTAGTATAGGTTCGGGGACTGGAGAAAAACTGTTTTTT.